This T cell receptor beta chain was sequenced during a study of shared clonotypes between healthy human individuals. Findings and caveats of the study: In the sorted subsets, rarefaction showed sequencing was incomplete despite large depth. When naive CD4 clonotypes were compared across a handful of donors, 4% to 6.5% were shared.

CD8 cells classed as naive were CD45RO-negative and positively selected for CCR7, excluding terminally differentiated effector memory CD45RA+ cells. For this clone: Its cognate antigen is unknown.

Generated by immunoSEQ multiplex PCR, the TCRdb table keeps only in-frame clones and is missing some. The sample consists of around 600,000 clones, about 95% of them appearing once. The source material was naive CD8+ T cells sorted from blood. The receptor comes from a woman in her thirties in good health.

The CDR3 loop reads CASSRGPRIDQPQHF. The CDR3 DNA sequence: TGTGCCAGCTCACGAGGGCCCAGGATTGATCAGCCCCAGCATTTT. V and J are TRBV18 and TRBJ1-5, with unresolved D. The CDR3 loop spans 15 amino acids. V shed 4 bases and J shed 5 bases, with 15 bases lying between them. The V gene's germline CDR1 is KGHSH and CDR2 LQKENI.